Presented here are 21 T cell receptor beta chains from one specimen sequenced in a study of response to subunit inactivated influenza vaccine. MiXCR, run by TCRdb on the RT-PCR reads, gives a single entry per CDR3 protein. The profile covers around 580,000 distinct CDR3 sequences, with 12% to 15% appearing a single time and roughly 11% taken by the ten largest. The sample here was PBMCs from blood, taken about 12 days after vaccination. The source of these receptors is a middle-aged man who received an inactivated influenza vaccine.

V is TRBV7-2 and J is TRBJ2-5, with D maybe TRBD1 (5 bases). The CDR3 loop spans 16 amino acids. Trimming pared 0 bases from V and 3 bases from J, leaving 14 bases between. Germline V gene data show CDR1 as SGHTA and CDR2 as FQGNSA. DNA for the CDR3: TGTGCCAGCAGCTTAGCGACTCTTGGACATAAAGAGACCCAGTACTTC. As protein: CASSLATLGHKETQYF.

The chain uses TRBV7-9 and TRBJ2-7; D is undetermined. The CDR3 sequence is 13 residues long. CDR1 and CDR2 (germline): SEHNR, FQNEAQ (reference sequence). V was cut by 5 bases and J by 4 bases, with 12 bases left in between. CDR3: CASSHYGPYEQYF. The CDR3 DNA sequence: TGTGCCAGCAGCCACTATGGGCCATACGAGCAGTACTTC.

This clonotype was seen only a few times. This chain links TRBV11-2 with TRBJ2-1, with a tentative D call TRBD1 (5 bases). Germline-derived CDR1 and CDR2 are SGHAT and FQNNGV. This CDR3 contains 18 residues. V lost 0 bases and J 5 bases, leaving 20 bases between the germline ends. CDR3 in amino acids: CASSLESIVGAGNNEQFF. As DNA, the CDR3 is TGTGCCAGCAGCTTAGAAAGTATTGTGGGCGCAGGGAACAATGAGCAGTTCTTC. Supplemented by reference TRBV11-2 and TRBJ2-1, the full variable domain reads EAGVAQSPRYKIIEKRQSVAFWCNPISGHATLYWYQQILGQGPKLLIQFQNNGVVDDSQLPKDRFSAERLKGVDSTLKIQPAKLEDSAVYLCASSLESIVGAGNNEQFFGPGTRLTVL.

This clonotype has at least ten counts. The chain joins TRBV20-1 to TRBJ2-1; 12 bases map to TRBD2. Looked up from germline, CDR1 is DFQATT and CDR2 is SNEGSKA (reference sequence). The CDR3 totals 17 residues. The J segment lost 4 bases and the V segment lost 1 base, leaving 8 bases of the junction unmatched. CDR3 sequence: CSARGGLAGSLYNEQFF. DNA of the CDR3: TGCAGTGCTAGAGGTGGACTAGCGGGATCCCTGTACAATGAGCAGTTCTTC.

The CDR3 sequence is CASSFRQGDITNEKLFF. The CDR3 DNA reads TGTGCCAGCAGTTTTCGCCAGGGGGACATCACTAATGAAAAACTGTTTTTT. The genes are TRBV28 and TRBJ1-4; 7 bases fit TRBD1. Trimming removed 3 bases from V and 2 bases from J; junction bases left unmatched: 9. The CDR3 loop spans 17 amino acids. Germline loops: CDR1 MDHEN, CDR2 SYDVKM.

The chain recombines TRBV7-2 with TRBJ2-7, with D maybe TRBD2 (5 bases). Germline V lookup: CDR1 SGHTA, CDR2 FQGNSA. There are 13 residues in the CDR3. Between the trimmed V and J ends, which lost 4 bases and 7 bases, there was a span of 14 bases. In nucleotides, the CDR3 is TGTGCCAGCAGCTATCCGGGGTCGAGTGAGCAGTACTTC. The encoded protein is CASSYPGSSEQYF. The full variable domain, its missing parts supplied by reference TRBV7-2 and TRBJ2-7, is GAGVSQSPSNKVTEKGKDVELRCDPISGHTALYWYRQSLGQGLEFLIYFQGNSAPDKSGLPSDRFSAERTGGSVSTLTIQRTQQEDSAVYLCASSYPGSSEQYFGPGTRLTVT.

This clonotype was detected many times. The J gene is TRBJ2-7, the V gene TRBV29-1; 7 bases map to TRBD1. V dropped 7 bases and J dropped 4; count of bases not matched to a gene: 10. There are 13 residues in the CDR3. From germline, CDR1 is SQVTM and CDR2 ANQGSEA. CDR3 sequence reads: CSAGSGTAYEQYF. In DNA, the CDR3 is TGCAGCGCAGGATCCGGGACAGCTTACGAGCAGTACTTC.

The chain employs TRBV6-5 and TRBJ1-1, with a tentative D call TRBD1 (5 bases). Germline-derived CDR1 and CDR2 are MNHEY and SVGAGI. The CDR3 length is 13 residues. V lost 8 bases, J lost 4 bases, and 14 bases lay in between. Here the CDR3 DNA reads TGTGCCAGCGGCAGGGCCTCGAGCACTGAAGCTTTCTTT. Its protein is CASGRASSTEAFF.

This clonotype came up once. The genes are TRBV4-2 and TRBJ2-2, with 7 nucleotides matching TRBD2. V shed 0 bases, J shed 5 bases, and the junction held 12 bases outside the gene matches. This CDR3 spans 18 amino acids. The V gene's germline CDR1 is LGHNA and CDR2 YNFKEQ. The CDR3 region is CASSQEVIRGGGTGELFF. Here the CDR3 DNA reads TGTGCCAGCAGCCAAGAAGTGATCCGGGGCGGGGGAACCGGGGAGCTGTTTTTT.

Only a few counts were recorded for this clonotype. V is TRBV12-3 or TRBV12-4 and J is TRBJ2-7; TRBD2 matches 14 bases. CDR3 length: 15 amino acids. J lost 6 bases, V lost 6 bases, and 7 bases had no gene match. CDR3 DNA: TGTGCCAGCAGACAAACCGGGACTAGCGGGGGCGAGCAGTACTTC. Translation: CASRQTGTSGGEQYF.

The chain uses TRBV7-6 and TRBJ2-3; the D is unclear. Germline loops: CDR1 SGHVS, CDR2 FNYEAQ. Trimming removed 1 base from V and 0 bases from J, with 11 bases in between. The CDR3 totals 16 residues. CDR3 protein: CASSLEGSSSTDTQYF. The CDR3 nucleotides read TGTGCCAGCAGCTTAGAGGGTAGTTCTAGCACAGATACGCAGTATTTT.

The V and J genes are TRBV18 and TRBJ2-1; no definite D call. V was pared by 0 bases and J by 4 bases, with 7 bases between. The CDR3 length is 14 residues. Per the germline V gene, CDR1 is KGHSH and CDR2 is LQKENI. The CDR3 nucleotides read TGTGCCAGCTCACCACCGGCCAGTTACAATGAGCAGTTCTTC. This gives the protein CASSPPASYNEQFF.

The rearrangement joins TRBV10-3 to TRBJ2-7, with D tentatively TRBD1 or TRBD2 (5 bases each). Trimming left V 0 bases short and J 4 bases short, with 13 bases between. This CDR3 has 15 residues. CDR1 and CDR2 from the germline V gene are ENHRY and SYGVKD. The DNA for the CDR3 is TGTGCCATCAGTGAGTCTAGGGACGGCTCTTACGAGCAGTACTTC. The encoded protein is CAISESRDGSYEQYF.

This clonotype was seen a few times. The V call is TRBV6-2 or TRBV6-3, the J call TRBJ1-2, with D maybe TRBD1 (6 bases). Trimming took 0 bases from V and 7 from J, leaving 15 bases between them. This CDR3 is built from 15 residues. The germline V gene encodes CDR1 MNHEY and CDR2 SVGEGT. CDR3 nucleotides: TGTGCCAGCAGTTACTCCGGGGGGCGCGGATCTGGCTACACCTTC. This encodes CASSYSGGRGSGYTF.

The rearrangement uses TRBV7-3 and TRBJ2-1; D is perhaps TRBD1 (6 bases). Germline CDR1 and CDR2: SGHTA and FQGTGA. Trimming removed 6 bases from V and 5 bases from J, with 8 bases in between. The CDR3 runs 12 residues. CDR3 loop: CASSTGNNEQFF. DNA of the CDR3: TGTGCCAGCAGTACAGGGAACAATGAGCAGTTCTTC.

With respect to this clonotype: The junction and the germline gene differ at one end; a read error may be behind it. This chain connects TRBV28 to TRBJ1-2; TRBD1 matches at 7 bases. Germline CDR1 MDHEN, CDR2 SYDVKM. The CDR3 covers 11 residues. The CDR3, as DNA: TGTGCCAGCAGTTCCCGGGACAGAGAGGCCTTC. Translating gives CASSSRDREAF.

This clonotype was counted between two and nine times. The chain links TRBV9 to TRBJ1-1, with D tentatively TRBD1 (6 bases). The germline gives CDR1 SGDLS, CDR2 YYNGEE. The CDR3 consists of 15 residues. V dropped 1 base and J dropped 5 bases, with 15 bases sitting between them. The CDR3 nucleotides read TGTGCCAGCAGCGTAACCCCCAGGGGAGGGACTGAAGCTTTCTTT. Amino acid sequence: CASSVTPRGGTEAFF.

The chain has TRBV20-1 and TRBJ2-5; D assignment may be TRBD1 or TRBD2 (7 bases each). Trimming took off 6 bases at V and 5 bases at J, with 16 bases between the two ends. The CDR3 is made up of 13 amino acids. Germline CDR1 reads DFQATT; CDR2 reads SNEGSKA (reference sequence). This CDR3 reads CSANRGGWETQYF. In nucleotides, the CDR3 is TGCAGTGCCAACAGGGGAGGGTGGGAGACCCAGTACTTC.

This clonotype was recorded a few times. The chain uses TRBV5-1 and TRBJ1-4; 7 bases are a match to TRBD1. This CDR3 is built from 16 residues. The V gene end was trimmed by 3 bases and the J gene end by 0 bases; junction bases not matched to a gene: 5. The germline V gene has CDR1 SGHRS and CDR2 YFSETQ. The CDR3 protein is CASSWGDRATNEKLFF. CDR3 in DNA: TGCGCCAGCAGCTGGGGTGACAGGGCAACTAATGAAAAACTGTTTTTT.

The V and J genes are TRBV18 and TRBJ2-7; TRBD2 aligns across 7 bases. The germline CDR1 and CDR2 sequences are KGHSH and LQKENI. V lost 2 bases to trimming and J lost 1 base; unmatched junction nucleotides: 5. This CDR3 region has 15 residues. This chain's CDR3 is CASSPTGLFSYEQYF. CDR3 sequence (DNA): TGTGCCAGCTCACCAACGGGACTATTTTCCTACGAGCAGTACTTC.

The V and J genes are TRBV7-2 and TRBJ2-5; no clear D. There are 15 residues in the CDR3. The germline V gene has CDR1 SGHTA and CDR2 FQGNSA. Trimming took off 0 bases at V and 4 bases at J, with 12 bases between the two ends. This CDR3 is CASSLAGSKLETQYF. In nucleotides, the CDR3 is TGTGCCAGCAGCTTAGCAGGATCTAAGTTAGAGACCCAGTACTTC.